The present T cell receptor (beta chain) was sequenced within a study of cytomegalovirus exposure and HLA in healthy donors. In its sample, this clone was seen once. After removal of 4 bases from V and 4 bases from J, the junction contained 7 bases not matched to a gene. From germline, CDR1 is LNHDA and CDR2 SQIVND (reference sequence). The CDR3 is made up of 15 amino acids. Primers for the PCR totalled 60 Vbeta and 13 Jbeta. The protocol was immunoSEQ multiplex PCR, while the TCRdb copy is restricted to in-frame clones and leaves out a portion. The data show around 150,000 clones, just over 75% seen once.

The specimen sequenced was PBMCs. The source of this sequence is a woman aged 40-49 years in good health and CMV-seronegative. The rearrangement uses TRBV19 and TRBJ1-1; 9 nucleotides line up with TRBD1. CDR3 amino acids: CASSTLQGAGTEAFF. DNA of the CDR3: TGTGCCAGTAGTACCCTACAGGGGGCCGGCACTGAAGCTTTCTTT.